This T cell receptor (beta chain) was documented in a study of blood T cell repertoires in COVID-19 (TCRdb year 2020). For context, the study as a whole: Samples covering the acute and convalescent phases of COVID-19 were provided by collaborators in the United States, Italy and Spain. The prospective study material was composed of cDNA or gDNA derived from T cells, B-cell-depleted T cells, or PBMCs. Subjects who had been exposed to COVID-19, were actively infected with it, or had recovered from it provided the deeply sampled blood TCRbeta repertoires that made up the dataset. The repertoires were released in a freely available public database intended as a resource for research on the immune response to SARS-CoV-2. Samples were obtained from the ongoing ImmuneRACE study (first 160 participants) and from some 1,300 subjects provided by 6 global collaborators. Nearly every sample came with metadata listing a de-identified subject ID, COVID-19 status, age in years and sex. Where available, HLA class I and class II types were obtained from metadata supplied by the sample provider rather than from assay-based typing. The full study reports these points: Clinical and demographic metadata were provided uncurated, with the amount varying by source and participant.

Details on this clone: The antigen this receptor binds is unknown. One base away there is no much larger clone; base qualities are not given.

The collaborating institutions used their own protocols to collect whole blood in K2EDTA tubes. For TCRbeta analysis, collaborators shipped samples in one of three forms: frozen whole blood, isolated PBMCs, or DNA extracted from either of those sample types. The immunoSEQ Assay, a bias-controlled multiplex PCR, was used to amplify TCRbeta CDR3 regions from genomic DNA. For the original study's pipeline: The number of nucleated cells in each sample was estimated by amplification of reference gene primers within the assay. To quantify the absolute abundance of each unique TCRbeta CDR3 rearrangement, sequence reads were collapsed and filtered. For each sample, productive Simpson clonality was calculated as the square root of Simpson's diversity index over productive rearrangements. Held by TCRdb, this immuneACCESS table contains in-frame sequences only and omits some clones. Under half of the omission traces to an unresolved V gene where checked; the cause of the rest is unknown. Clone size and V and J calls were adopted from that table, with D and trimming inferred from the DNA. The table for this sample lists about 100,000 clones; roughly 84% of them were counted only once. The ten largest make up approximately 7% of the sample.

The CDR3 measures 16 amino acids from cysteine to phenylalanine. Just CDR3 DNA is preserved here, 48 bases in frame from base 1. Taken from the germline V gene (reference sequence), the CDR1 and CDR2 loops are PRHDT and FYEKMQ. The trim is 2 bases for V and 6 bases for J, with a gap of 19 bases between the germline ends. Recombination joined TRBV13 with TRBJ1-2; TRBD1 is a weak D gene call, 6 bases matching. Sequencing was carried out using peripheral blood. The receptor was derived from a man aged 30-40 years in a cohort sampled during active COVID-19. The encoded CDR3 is CASSLQGGAGVDGYTF. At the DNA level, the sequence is TGTGCCAGCAGCTTACAGGGAGGGGCAGGGGTGGATGGCTACACCTTC.